The source of this TCR beta chain is a study of spatial heterogeneity in lung cancer. In the study overall: Sequence detection consistently recorded a greater number of beta-chain than alpha-chain sequences.

The ends were cut back, 6 bases at V and 0 bases at J, with 14 bases in the middle. Germline loops: CDR1 MNHEY, CDR2 SVGEGT. The CDR3 consists of 15 residues. MiXCR was run by TCRdb on the 5' RACE reads, yielding one entry per CDR3 protein. The data hold about 13,000 distinct CDR3 sequences, with over 6.5% observed a single time. This clonotype was seen ten or more times. Its antigen is unidentified. Overall study results and limits: Tumoral mutation counts were tracked by counts of expanded intratumoral alpha and beta TCRs.

The time point is: sample taken at primary tumor resection. Unsorted tumor, nontumor lung tissue or cryopreserved PBMC supplied the whole RNA. The sequencing used lung tumor tissue, collected at surgery. The sequence was collected from a female donor with early-stage non-small cell lung cancer. This chain uses TRBV6-2 or TRBV6-3 with TRBJ1-1; weak D call: TRBD1 (5 bases). This chain's CDR3 is CASRPPAGLNTEAFF. In DNA form, the CDR3 reads TGTGCCAGCAGGCCACCAGCGGGACTGAACACTGAAGCTTTCTTT.